The 29 T cell receptor beta chains given below trace back to one sample, sequenced in a study of CD8 T cells in Susac syndrome. Reverse transcription of roughly 0.45 to 1 ug RNA used random hexamers. TCRdb passed the immunoSEQ multiplex PCR reads through MiXCR, listing each CDR3 protein once. The sample carries over 95,000 distinct CDR3 sequences, around 90% recorded once. Sequenced material: CD4+ T cells from PBMCs. Receptor source: a human donor in good health.

This sequence joins TRBV2 and TRBJ2-7; 11 bases fit TRBD2. The germline gives CDR1 SNHLY, CDR2 FYNNEI. J lost 6 bases, V lost 4 bases, and 5 bases had no gene match. The CDR3 covers 14 residues. The CDR3 here is CASSVGTSGLEQYF. CDR3 sequence (DNA): TGTGCCAGCAGTGTGGGGACTAGCGGTCTCGAGCAGTACTTC.

The V and J genes are TRBV10-3 and TRBJ1-2, with 8 positions matching TRBD1. After removal of 11 bases from V and 3 bases from J, the junction contained 14 bases not matched to a gene. Per germline, CDR1 ENHRY and CDR2 SYGVKD. The CDR3 is 15 amino acids. CDR3 loop: CASGQGTFVYYGYTF. For the CDR3, the DNA is TGTGCCTCCGGACAGGGCACATTTGTATACTATGGCTACACCTTC.

The chain combines TRBV7-2 with TRBJ2-1; 10 nucleotides align to TRBD2. The CDR3 is made up of 16 amino acids. The V gene's germline CDR1 is SGHTA and CDR2 FQGNSA. J lost 5 bases, V lost 5 bases, and 9 bases had no gene match. The CDR3 bases are TGTGCCAGCAGCACTCCTAGCGGGGGCGCCCACAATGAGCAGTTCTTC. Translated: CASSTPSGGAHNEQFF.

CDR3 residues: CASSPGLVGEQYF. As DNA, the CDR3 is TGTGCCAGCAGCCCGGGACTAGTTGGCGAGCAGTACTTC. The chain combines TRBV2 with TRBJ2-7, with 8 bases matching TRBD2. The CDR3 is 13 residues long. Per germline, CDR1 SNHLY and CDR2 FYNNEI. Losses at the gene ends were 6 bases for V and 6 bases for J; bases not matched to a gene: 7.

The chain uses TRBV18 and TRBJ2-1; 7 nucleotides match TRBD2. CDR3 length: 12 residues. CDR1 KGHSH and CDR2 LQKENI come from the germline V gene. The V segment lost 6 bases and the J segment 5 bases; nucleotides outside the gene matches: 1. The CDR3 region is CASSSGDNEQFF. DNA for the CDR3: TGTGCCAGCTCCAGCGGGGACAATGAGCAGTTCTTC.

The V gene is TRBV28, the J gene TRBJ1-5; 10 bases are a match to TRBD1. Germline CDR1 and CDR2: MDHEN and SYDVKM. The CDR3 covers 18 residues. V lost 4 bases and J lost 6; bases outside the gene matches: 15. The CDR3 coding sequence is TGTGCCAGCAGTTCTACGACAGGGGGCTTGTCCCGGGGTCAGCCCCAGCATTTT. Amino acid sequence: CASSSTTGGLSRGQPQHF.

The chain recombines TRBV13 with TRBJ2-3, with D unresolved. The CDR3 extends over 13 amino acids. Germline V lookup: CDR1 PRHDT, CDR2 FYEKMQ (reference sequence). V was pared by 1 base and J by 2 bases, with 4 bases between. The CDR3 sequence is CASSLVVTDTQYF. In nucleotides, the CDR3 is TGTGCCAGCAGCTTAGTAGTCACAGATACGCAGTATTTT.

The chain uses TRBV5-6 and TRBJ2-1; maybe TRBD2 (6 bases). There are 11 residues in the CDR3. Germline CDR1 and CDR2: SGHDT and YYEEEE. The V and J ends lost 4 bases and 7 bases respectively, with 6 bases between them. This CDR3 reads CASSGTNEQFF. The CDR3 DNA reads as TGTGCCAGCAGCGGGACTAATGAGCAGTTCTTC. Complete variable domain (other parts from reference TRBV5-6 and TRBJ2-1): DAGVTQSPTHLIKTRGQQVTLRCSPKSGHDTVSWYQQALGQGPQFIFQYYEEEERQRGNFPDRFSGHQFPNYSSELNVNALLLGDSALYLCASSGTNEQFFGPGTRLTVL.

The rearrangement joins TRBV29-1 to TRBJ1-1; perhaps TRBD1 as D (6 bases). The CDR3 totals 14 residues. The V end lost 6 bases, the J end lost 0 bases, and 14 bases lay between the germline ends. Germline loops: CDR1 SQVTM, CDR2 ANQGSEA. The CDR3 sequence is CSVANRALNTEAFF. CDR3 nucleotide sequence: TGCAGCGTGGCCAACAGGGCCCTGAACACTGAAGCTTTCTTT.

The sample holds a few counts of this clonotype. The chain's CDR3 is CSAVTGVTYEQYF. DNA of the CDR3: TGCAGCGCTGTGACAGGGGTAACCTACGAGCAGTACTTC. This chain links TRBV29-1 with TRBJ2-7; 8 positions agree with TRBD1. V lost 7 bases to trimming and J lost 2 bases; unmatched junction nucleotides: 7. Germline lookup yields CDR1 SQVTM and CDR2 ANQGSEA. The length of the CDR3 is 13 residues.

The chain recombines TRBV24-1 with TRBJ2-7; 7 bases are shared with TRBD2. Germline trimming cut 10 bases from V and 5 bases from J; bases unmatched to any gene: 19. The CDR3 consists of 16 residues. Per germline, CDR1 KGHDR and CDR2 SFDVKD. CDR3 DNA sequence: TGTGCCACTCGAGTGGGAACTGGAACTAGCGTCCACGAGCAGTACTTC. This encodes CATRVGTGTSVHEQYF.

This clonotype appeared once. The CDR3 loop reads CASSLVSGGTEAFF. CDR3 in DNA: TGTGCCAGCAGCTTAGTGTCTGGGGGCACTGAAGCTTTCTTT. V gene TRBV7-2 combines with J gene TRBJ1-1; tentatively, D is TRBD1 (5 bases). The V gene's germline CDR1 is SGHTA and CDR2 FQGNSA. Trimming removed 1 base at V and 4 bases at J, with 10 bases between. The length of the CDR3 is 14 residues. Using reference TRBV7-2 and TRBJ1-1 for the parts outside the CDR3, the full variable domain is GAGVSQSPSNKVTEKGKDVELRCDPISGHTALYWYRQSLGQGLEFLIYFQGNSAPDKSGLPSDRFSAERTGGSVSTLTIQRTQQEDSAVYLCASSLVSGGTEAFFGQGTRLTVV.

As regards this clonotype: One end of the junction is discordant with germline, which a read error may explain. The chain couples TRBV20-1 to TRBJ2-5; TRBD1 or TRBD2 may be the D gene (5 bases each). The CDR3 sequence is 12 residues long. Per the germline V gene, CDR1 is DFQATT and CDR2 is SNEGSKA (reference sequence). The CDR3 spells CSARVDTPGPNF. In nucleotides, the CDR3 is TGCAGTGCTAGAGTCGACACGCCGGGGCCTAACTTC.

The chain combines TRBV19 with TRBJ1-5; no definite D call. From germline, CDR1 is LNHDA and CDR2 SQIVND (reference sequence). Trimming cost V 6 bases and J 2 bases, with 14 bases left between them. The CDR3 consists of 15 residues. The CDR3 bases are TGTGCCAGTAGGCCTGGTTACGGCGGCAATCAGCCCCAGCATTTT. The encoded protein is CASRPGYGGNQPQHF.

The rearrangement joins TRBV20-1 to TRBJ2-7, with 9 bases aligning to TRBD1. The CDR3 is 14 amino acids. Germline V CDR1 and CDR2: DFQATT, SNEGSKA (reference sequence). Trimming at V came to 6 bases and at J to 3 bases, leaving 9 bases not matched to a gene. CDR3 sequence: CSARPGQGNYEQYF. The DNA of the CDR3 is TGCAGTGCGCGGCCGGGACAGGGTAACTACGAGCAGTACTTC.

V and J are TRBV7-2 and TRBJ2-5, with a possible D match to TRBD1 (5 bases). The germline V gene encodes CDR1 SGHTA and CDR2 FQGNSA. The CDR3 is made up of 11 amino acids. Trimming took off 7 bases at V and 5 bases at J, with 8 bases between the two ends. The CDR3 DNA reads TGTGCCAGCACTGGGGCTGAGACCCAGTACTTC. This codes for CASTGAETQYF.

The chain recombines TRBV20-1 with TRBJ2-1, with D uncertain. The germline V and J ends were trimmed by 5 bases and 5 bases, with 19 bases remaining between them. CDR3 length equals 15 residues. From germline, CDR1 is DFQATT and CDR2 SNEGSKA (reference sequence). CDR3 sequence reads: CSAAPRRVRDNEQFF. CDR3 nucleotide sequence: TGCAGTGCTGCACCCAGGCGAGTTAGAGACAATGAGCAGTTCTTC.

The chain combines TRBV5-6 with TRBJ2-2; D is perhaps TRBD2 (6 bases). Trimming cost V 1 base and J 2 bases, with 9 bases left between them. This CDR3 has 15 residues. CDR1 SGHDT and CDR2 YYEEEE come from the germline V gene. CDR3 amino acids: CASSLSLANTGELFF. CDR3 DNA sequence: TGTGCCAGCAGCTTGTCACTAGCTAACACCGGGGAGCTGTTTTTT.

The V gene is TRBV14, the J gene TRBJ1-3, with D unresolved. The CDR3 contains 15 residues. Germline V gives CDR1 SGHDN, CDR2 FVKESK. The ends were cut back, 0 bases at V and 0 bases at J, with 6 bases in the middle. DNA for the CDR3: TGTGCCAGCAGCCAAGATTTTAGCTCTGGAAACACCATATATTTT. Its translation is CASSQDFSSGNTIYF.

The chain couples TRBV3-1 to TRBJ1-1; D is unresolved. Trimming took off 0 bases at V and 5 bases at J, with 10 bases between the two ends. The CDR3 is made up of 14 amino acids. Germline V CDR1 and CDR2: LGHDT, YNNKEL (reference sequence). The CDR3 bases are TGTGCCAGCAGCCAAGAAGAGGGCAATACTGAAGCTTTCTTT. Translating gives CASSQEEGNTEAFF.

The J gene is TRBJ2-7, the V gene TRBV10-3; D is undetermined. This CDR3 is 16 amino acids long. Germline loops: CDR1 ENHRY, CDR2 SYGVKD. The V end was cut by 1 base, the J end by 0 bases, with 13 bases between. CDR3 nucleotides: TGTGCCATCAGTGAGTTTCGCCGGAACAGCTCCTACGAGCAGTACTTC. This translates into CAISEFRRNSSYEQYF.

This clonotype was picked up one time. This chain connects TRBV4-3 to TRBJ2-5; TRBD1 matches 10 bases. The V gene end was trimmed by 0 bases and the J gene end by 5 bases; junction bases not matched to a gene: 3. From germline, CDR1 is LGHNA and CDR2 YSLEER. This CDR3 region has 15 residues. In nucleotides, the CDR3 is TGCGCCAGCAGCCAAGATTTGGGACAGGGGGAGACCCAGTACTTC. This translates into CASSQDLGQGETQYF.

The chain uses TRBV12-3 or TRBV12-4 and TRBJ2-3; D remains unclear. V lost 6 bases and J lost 8, with 12 bases in between. The CDR3 is 12 residues long. The CDR3 protein is CASSPDRVTQYF. Written as DNA, the CDR3 is TGTGCCAGCAGCCCCGACCGGGTTACGCAGTATTTT.

The chain links TRBV6-7 to TRBJ1-5; unclear D gene. TRBV6-7 is filed as an ORF, its function uncertain. This CDR3 is built from 11 residues. The V gene lost 3 bases and the J gene lost 15 bases, with 12 bases spanning the gap. The CDR3 region has the DNA TGTGCCAGCAGTTATCGGGCCATCCCGCATTTT. Residues: CASSYRAIPHF.

The CDR3, as DNA: TGTGCCAGCCAGGGCCCCTCTGGGGCCAACGTCCTGACTTTC. This codes for CASQGPSGANVLTF. V gene TRBV6-2 or TRBV6-3 combines with J gene TRBJ2-6; possibly TRBD1 for D (5 bases). The germline V gene encodes CDR1 MNHEY and CDR2 SVGEGT. CDR3 length: 14 residues. Trimming pared 8 bases from V and 0 bases from J, leaving 8 bases between.

The genes are TRBV14 and TRBJ2-2, with 7 bases identical to TRBD1. V shed 1 base, J shed 4 bases, and the junction held 9 bases outside the gene matches. CDR3 length: 17 amino acids. Germline V gene sequence: CDR1 SGHDN, CDR2 FVKESK. DNA of the CDR3: TGTGCCAGCAGCCAAGCCGCCGGGACAGTTATCACCGGGGAGCTGTTTTTT. Protein: CASSQAAGTVITGELFF.

The J gene is TRBJ1-1, the V gene TRBV27, with 7 bases fitting TRBD1. Germline values: CDR1 MNHEY, CDR2 SMNVEV (reference sequence). The CDR3 has 15 amino acids. V shed 0 bases, J shed 1 base, and the junction held 2 bases outside the gene matches. DNA of the CDR3: TGTGCCAGCAGTTTATCGGCAGGGGGGAACACTGAAGCTTTCTTT. Translated: CASSLSAGGNTEAFF.

This sequence joins TRBV30 and TRBJ1-2; possibly TRBD1 for D (6 bases). V shed 2 bases and J shed 4 bases, with 29 bases lying between them. Germline V lookup: CDR1 GTSNPN, CDR2 SVGIG (reference sequence). This CDR3 is built from 19 residues. CDR3 sequence: CAWSLDSGGPSTSRYGYTF. CDR3 sequence (DNA): TGTGCCTGGAGTCTGGACAGTGGGGGGCCGAGTACCAGCCGCTATGGCTACACCTTC.

The V gene is TRBV5-8, the J gene TRBJ1-5; perhaps TRBD1 as D (5 bases). The germline CDR1 and CDR2 sequences are SGHTS and YDEGEE. V was cut by 2 bases and J by 7 bases, with 7 bases left in between. The CDR3 covers 12 residues. The CDR3 DNA is TGTGCCAGCAGCTTCCGGGACCAGCCCCAGCATTTT. Encoded protein: CASSFRDQPQHF.